This entry describes one T cell receptor beta chain. Its antigen is unidentified. This record comes from a study of cytomegalovirus exposure and HLA in healthy donors. The study's findings and limits: Whilst most TCR sequences proved rare, a subset of public TCRs occurred across many donors. A few chains linked to CMV were shown in vitro to be specific for CMV antigens.

The protocol was immunoSEQ multiplex PCR, while the TCRdb copy is restricted to in-frame clones and leaves out a portion. This sample carries fewer than 90,000 clones, 84% of them seen once, and the ten largest clones take about an eighth. The CDR3 extends over 15 amino acids. Germline assignment: CDR1 SGHVS and CDR2 FNYEAQ. The V gene lost 1 base and the J gene lost 2 bases, with 9 bases spanning the gap. The chain links TRBV7-6 to TRBJ1-3; D is unclear. This clonotype originated in a woman aged 18 to 35 in good health and CMV-seropositive. Sequencing input: PBMCs. CDR3 protein: CASSLGAGAGNTIYF. The CDR3, as DNA: TGTGCCAGCAGCTTAGGGGCCGGGGCTGGAAACACCATATATTTT.